The clone carrying this TCR beta chain was detected only once. Its antigen remains unidentified. Germline V gene sequence: CDR1 LNHNV, CDR2 YYDKDF (reference sequence). Losses at the gene ends were 3 bases for V and 2 bases for J; bases not matched to a gene: 4. This CDR3 is 14 amino acids long. The entirety of the isolated RNA underwent reverse transcription, so expressed TCRB transcripts were sequenced. Produced via immunoSEQ multiplex PCR; TCRdb's table is partial and in-frame only. The sample contains around 70,000 clones, 45% to 50% of which appear only once. The sample originates from a study of beta chain features in type 1 diabetes. Study at large: On cell yields, gender and age, patients and healthy donors were similar. Study-level results: Compared with healthy donors, patients appeared to share more similar naive, central memory and regulatory TCRB repertoires. For type 1 diabetes patients, VDJ junctions showed fewer insertions and more deletions. TCRB CDR3s were moderately but significantly shorter in Type 1 diabetes patients in all four CD4+ subsets.

V is TRBV15 and J is TRBJ2-7, with TRBD1 identical over 7 bases. Sequencing was done on a sample of central memory CD4+ T cells from blood. This TCR came from a young man with type 1 diabetes. CDR3 DNA sequence: TGTGCCACCAGCAGCCGGGACAGCCCCTACGAGCAGTACTTC. This encodes CATSSRDSPYEQYF.